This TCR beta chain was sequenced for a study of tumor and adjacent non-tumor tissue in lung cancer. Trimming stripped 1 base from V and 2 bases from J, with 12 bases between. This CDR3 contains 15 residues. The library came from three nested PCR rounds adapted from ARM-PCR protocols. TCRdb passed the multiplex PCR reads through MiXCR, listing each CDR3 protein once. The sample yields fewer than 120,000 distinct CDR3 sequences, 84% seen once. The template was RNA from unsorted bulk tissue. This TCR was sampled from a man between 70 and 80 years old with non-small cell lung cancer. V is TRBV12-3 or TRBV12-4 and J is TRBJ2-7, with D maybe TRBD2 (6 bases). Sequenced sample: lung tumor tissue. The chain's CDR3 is CASSLGTMGTYEQYF. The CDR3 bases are TGTGCCAGCAGTTTAGGGACTATGGGGACCTACGAGCAGTACTTC.